This T cell receptor beta chain was obtained from a study of beta chain features in type 1 diabetes. Study-wide background: Taken together, all samples contributed around 100 million examined sorted cells.

The isolated RNA, all of it, was reverse transcribed, so expressed TCRB transcripts were what got sequenced. Read totals for stem cell-like memory T cell samples averaged roughly 960,000. The protocol was immunoSEQ multiplex PCR, while the TCRdb copy is restricted to in-frame clones and leaves out a portion. The profile covers 15,000 or so clones, with approximately 45% appearing a single time and about 0.5% taken by the ten largest. Concerning this clone itself: What it binds is not known.

The CDR3 contains 14 residues. From germline, CDR1 is SEHNR and CDR2 FQNEAQ (reference sequence). Study-wide findings and caveats: Patients with Type 1 diabetes showed moderately but significantly shorter TCRB CDR3s in all four CD4+ subsets. PCR might show a preference for shorter templates, equally across patients and controls.

The gene calls are TRBV7-9 and TRBJ2-5; D unresolved. The J call may be incorrect, as the DNA end agrees better with TRBJ2-7. Sequencing was performed on stem cell memory CD4+ T cells from blood. The receptor comes from a woman aged 40 to 55 in good health. CDR3 region: CASSLRSVAGEQYF. In nucleotides, the CDR3 is TGTGCCAGCAGCTTAAGGAGTGTGGCCGGCGAGCAGTACTTC.